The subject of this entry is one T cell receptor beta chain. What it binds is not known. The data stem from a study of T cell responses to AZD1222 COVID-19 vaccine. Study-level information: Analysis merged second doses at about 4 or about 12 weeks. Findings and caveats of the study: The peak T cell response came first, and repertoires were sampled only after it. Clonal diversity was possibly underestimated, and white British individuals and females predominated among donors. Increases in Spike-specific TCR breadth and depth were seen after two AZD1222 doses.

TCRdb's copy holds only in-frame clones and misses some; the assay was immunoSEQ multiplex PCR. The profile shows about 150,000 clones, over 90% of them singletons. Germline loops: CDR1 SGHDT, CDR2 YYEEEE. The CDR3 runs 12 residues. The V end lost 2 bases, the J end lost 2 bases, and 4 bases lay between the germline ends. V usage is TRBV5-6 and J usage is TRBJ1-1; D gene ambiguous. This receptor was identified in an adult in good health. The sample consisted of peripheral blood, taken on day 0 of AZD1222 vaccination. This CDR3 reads CASSFPNTEAFF. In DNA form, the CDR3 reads TGTGCCAGCAGCTTCCCCAACACTGAAGCTTTCTTT.